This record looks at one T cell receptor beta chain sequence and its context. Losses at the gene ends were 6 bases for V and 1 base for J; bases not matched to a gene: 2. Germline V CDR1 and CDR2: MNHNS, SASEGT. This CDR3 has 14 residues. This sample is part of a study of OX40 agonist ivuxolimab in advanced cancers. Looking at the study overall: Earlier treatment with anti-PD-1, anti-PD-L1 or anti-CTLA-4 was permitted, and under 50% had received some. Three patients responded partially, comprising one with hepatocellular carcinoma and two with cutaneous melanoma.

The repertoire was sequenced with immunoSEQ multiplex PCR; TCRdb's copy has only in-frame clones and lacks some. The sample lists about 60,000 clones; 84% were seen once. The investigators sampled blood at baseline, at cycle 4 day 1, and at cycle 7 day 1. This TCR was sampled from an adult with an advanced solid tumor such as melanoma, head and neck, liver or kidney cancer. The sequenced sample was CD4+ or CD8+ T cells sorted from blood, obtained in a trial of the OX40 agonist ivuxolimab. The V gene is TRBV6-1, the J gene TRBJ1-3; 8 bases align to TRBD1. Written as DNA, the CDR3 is TGTGCCAGCAGCAGGACAGGGTCTGGAAACACCATATATTTT. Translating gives CASSRTGSGNTIYF.